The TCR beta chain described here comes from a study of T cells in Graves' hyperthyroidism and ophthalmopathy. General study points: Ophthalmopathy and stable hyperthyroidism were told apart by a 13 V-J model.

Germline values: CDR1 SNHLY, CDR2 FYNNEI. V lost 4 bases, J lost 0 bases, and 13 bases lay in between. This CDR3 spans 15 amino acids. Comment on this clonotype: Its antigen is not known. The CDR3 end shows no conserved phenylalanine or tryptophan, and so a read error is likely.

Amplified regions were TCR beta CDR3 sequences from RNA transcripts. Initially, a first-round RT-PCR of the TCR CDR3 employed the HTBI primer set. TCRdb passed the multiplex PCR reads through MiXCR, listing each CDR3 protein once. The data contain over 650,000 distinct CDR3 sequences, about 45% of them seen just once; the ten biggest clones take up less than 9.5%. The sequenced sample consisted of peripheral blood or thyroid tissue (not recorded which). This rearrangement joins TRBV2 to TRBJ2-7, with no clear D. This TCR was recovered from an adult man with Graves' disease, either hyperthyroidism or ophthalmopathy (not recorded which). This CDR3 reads CASSVRGSYSYEQYL. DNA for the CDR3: TGTGCCAGCAGTGTTCGCGGCTCCTACTCCTACGAGCAGTACCTC.